The 6 T cell receptor beta chains below all came from one sample that was sequenced in a study of shared clonotypes between healthy human individuals (dated by TCRdb to the early 2020s). To prepare the library, the immunoSEQ multiplex PCR assay was applied. TCRdb limited this immuneACCESS table to in-frame rearrangements with V and J called. A share of clones is missing; checked studies link under half to unresolved V genes, and the rest is unexplained. Present in this sample are 2.5 million or so clones, approximately 92% of which were seen just once. Under 0.15% of the sample goes to the ten largest clones. Sequenced material: naive CD4+ T cells sorted from blood. The cell subset or site label, as the study defines it: CD45RA+ positively selected. These receptors all stem from a man between 18 and 35 years old in good health.

This rearrangement joins TRBV4-2 to TRBJ1-2, with D possibly matching TRBD1 (6 bases). Germline V gene sequence: CDR1 LGHNA, CDR2 YNFKEQ. This CDR3 is 15 amino acids long. Trimming cost V 1 base and J 4 bases, with 13 bases left between them. The CDR3 sequence is CASSQVDRKSYGYTF. CDR3 in DNA: TGTGCCAGCAGCCAAGTTGACAGGAAAAGCTATGGCTACACCTTC.

The rearrangement uses TRBV5-1 and TRBJ2-2, with TRBD1 matching 7 bases. CDR1 is SGHRS and CDR2 is YFSETQ in the germline V gene. This CDR3 is 16 amino acids long. V lost 2 bases to trimming and J lost 7 bases; unmatched junction nucleotides: 11. The CDR3 DNA follows: TGCGCCAGCAGCTTAAAGGCAGGGGGTGATGGCGGGGAGCTGTTTTTT. Its translation is CASSLKAGGDGGELFF.

The rearrangement joins TRBV25-1 to TRBJ2-2; D unresolved. Germline V CDR1 and CDR2: MGHDK, SYGVNS. The germline V and J ends were trimmed by 7 bases and 1 base, with 1 base remaining between them. CDR3 length: 11 residues. CDR3 region: CASKNTGELFF. In DNA form, the CDR3 reads TGTGCCAGCAAGAACACCGGGGAGCTGTTTTTT.

The rearrangement joins TRBV5-4 to TRBJ1-1; no firm D call. The CDR3 length is 17 residues. Germline CDR1 is SGHNT and CDR2 is YYREEE (reference sequence). Trimming shortened V by 6 bases and J by 0 bases, and 21 bases separated the two germline ends. The CDR3 nucleotides are TGTGCCAGCACCCCTAAAGGCCGGCAGACTATGAACACTGAAGCTTTCTTT. It encodes CASTPKGRQTMNTEAFF.

A note on this clone: Mismatch with germline at one junction end may stem from a read error. The J gene is TRBJ2-7, the V gene TRBV5-4, with 8 bases fitting TRBD1. This CDR3 is 15 amino acids long. Germline V CDR1 and CDR2: SGHNT, YYREEE (reference sequence). The CDR3 DNA reads as TGTGCCAGCAGCACCAGGACAGGGACTTCCTTCGAGCAGTACTTC. Residues: CASSTRTGTSFEQYF.

This clone was recorded once. This chain joins TRBV10-3 and TRBJ2-7; 9 positions match TRBD1. From germline, CDR1 is ENHRY and CDR2 SYGVKD. Losses at the gene ends were 6 bases for V and 6 bases for J; bases not matched to a gene: 12. This CDR3 has 15 residues. CDR3 in DNA: TGTGCCATCAGGGGGGGGACAGGGCAGGGAGCCGAGCAGTACTTC. Protein product: CAIRGGTGQGAEQYF.